The TCR beta chain described here comes from a study of regulatory T cells in long-lasting Graves disease (dated by TCRdb to the early 2020s). The study in broad terms: In the newly diagnosed Graves' disease group, patients had been taking antithyroid drugs for less than 3 months. Peripheral blood TCR sequencing and RNA sequencing compared persistent Graves' disease patients with newly diagnosed Graves' disease patients. The study was conducted in China and was registered as a clinical trial. A total of about 35 samples underwent TCR sequencing, from about 13 patients with persistent Graves' disease and approximately 20 patients with newly diagnosed Graves' disease.

Beyond this particular receptor, the publication reports: Sequencing and analysis were restricted to the TCR beta chain. Compared with newly diagnosed patients, persistent Graves' disease patients had lower TCR Shannon entropy and fewer highly expanded clones, which suggests clonal expansion. The authors noted that the small sample size was a limitation that may lower accuracy. Because the primary lesion, thyroid tissue, could not be accessed, the study looked at peripheral blood alone. TRBV28, TRBJ1-2 and TRBJ2-5 were preferentially used in persistent disease, while TRBV20-1 and TRBJ2-1 were favored in newly diagnosed disease. A larger number of public clonotypes was shared among persistent patients (around 2,700) than among newly diagnosed patients (approximately 1,000).

The germline V gene specifies MNHNS as CDR1 and SASEGT as CDR2. The CDR3, from cysteine to phenylalanine, totals 14 residues. CDR3 DNA only is kept here, 42 bases in frame from base 1. Deletion took 5 bases off V and 5 bases off J, with a span of 16 bases between the germline ends. This clonotype was observed many times. The clone's antigen remains unknown. No much larger clone is present one base from it, and per-base qualities are unavailable. Reading the label with the study, this specimen's time point is: newly diagnosed GD, antithyroid drugs for less than 3 months. For both TCR sequencing and RNA sequencing, RNA was extracted from PBMCs in TRIzol. The diagnosis of Graves' disease followed American Thyroid Association guidelines. The patients came from an endocrinology department in Xi'an, China. Each patient gave about 9.1 milliliters of peripheral blood, collected in an EDTA anticoagulant tube. Ficoll Paque Plus density gradient separation was used to isolate PBMCs, and no additional T cell sorting was done. An Agilent 2100 Bioanalyzer and agarose gel were used to check RNA quality, while a NanoDrop 2000 measured RNA concentration.

The library came from multiplex PCR. The sequencer listed for this sample is Illumina HiSeq 4000. To build TCR beta libraries, CDR3 regions were amplified by Arm-PCR using iRepertoire HTBI primers. Gel purification was performed on PCR products prior to sequencing. From the authors' description of their analysis: A total of roughly 58 TRBV and 14 TRBJ segments were identified across samples and were used for gene usage analysis of CDR3 amino acid clonotypes. COPE and FqMerger were used to merge the filtered high-quality paired reads into contigs. BLAST was used to align contigs to IMGT TRBV, TRBD and TRBJ reference genes, and CDR3 was defined according to IMGT. Any clonotype with a frequency above 0.1% was classified as a highly expanded clone. Shannon entropy served as the measure of repertoire diversity, while the Gini coefficient captured V-J evenness. Public clonotypes were defined as clonotypes shared by more than one individual. The public reads were quality trimmed at Q25 with fastp and then assembled into clones with MiXCR by TCRdb, keeping productive beta chains. Entries that share a CDR3 protein sequence are merged under the most common genes and DNA. The V and J calls reflect TCRdb's pipeline rather than the authors' work. The sample table contains approximately 470,000 distinct CDR3 sequences; only one count was recorded for about a sixth of them. Jointly, the top ten make up 12% of the sample.

This sample also belongs to another study, concerning T cells in Graves' hyperthyroidism and ophthalmopathy. The second study's paper adds: Stable Graves' hyperthyroidism was defined as no progression to ophthalmopathy during 18 months of follow-up. Hyperthyroidism patients were newly diagnosed, with disease duration under 2 months, and aged 18 to 65 years. Patients with uncontrolled infections, other autoimmune diseases, pregnancy or lactation were excluded. Diagnoses relied on clinical symptoms, serum thyroxine and TRAb, thyroid ultrasound and orbital computed tomography. The first round of RT-PCR for the TCR CDR3 was performed with the HTBI primer set and the Qiagen OneStep RT-PCR kit. Blood samples also contained most of the expanded thyroid clonotypes (frequency above 0.001), which suggests that blood repertoires may reflect thyroid immune responses. In cross-validation, a model built on a 13 V-J signature told ophthalmopathy apart from stable hyperthyroidism with approximately 90% sensitivity and roughly 83% specificity, and in testing the same model reached 80%/75%. In validation, the model predicted progression to ophthalmopathy a median of 6.5 months before onset, with around 70% sensitivity and roughly 79% specificity. TCR V-J signatures able to tell the groups apart were searched for in a discovery cohort of some 97 patients, of whom under 45 had Graves' ophthalmopathy and more than 55 had stable Graves' hyperthyroidism. Whether ophthalmopathy could be predicted prospectively was tested in an independent validation cohort made up of approximately 19 hyperthyroidism patients plus 17 patients who later progressed to ophthalmopathy. The roughly 90 discovery patients were divided at random into training and test sets in a 7:3 ratio. In about 6 Graves' hyperthyroidism patients, the study also compared T-cell repertoires from thyroid tissue with T-cell repertoires from blood. After sampling, hyperthyroidism patients received methimazole starting at 30 mg daily, and ophthalmopathy patients received high-dose intravenous methylprednisolone. Libraries were constructed in a second round of multiplex PCR, after which size selection and purification were carried out. Paired-end sequencing of the libraries was performed with 100 bp reads on an Illumina HiSeq2000. Raw data were processed with SOAPnuke, discarding reads with adapters, uncalled bases, mean Phred below 15, or no exact constant-primer or identifier match. COPE v1.2.5 was used to merge high-quality paired reads, and clonotypes were defined as unique nucleotide sequences. Clonotypes were aligned to IMGT TRBV, TRBD and TRBJ reference segments using MiTCR v1.1. The analysis included only V-J combinations with a frequency above 0.0001, which together covered 99% to 99.2% of the repertoires. The TCS score was defined as F50 (clonal expansion) divided by E x V (chaos), with BLOSUM62-based TCRdist calculated between CDR3 peptides within each V-J. Welch's t-statistics and random forest reduced 500 to 650 V-J features to about 12, which were used in a naive Bayes classifier (R e1071). No statistical method was used to set the sample size in advance, and investigators knew the group allocation. The paper reports TCR Vbeta CDR3 sequencing of approximately 140 peripheral blood samples: approximately 43 ophthalmopathy, under 85 hyperthyroidism and 17 progressor patients.

The V and J segments used are TRBV6-1 and TRBJ2-7; the D gene is possibly TRBD1 or TRBD2, with 6 bases matching each. The sequenced sample was peripheral blood mononuclear cells (PBMCs), obtained at new diagnosis, from a patient treated with antithyroid drugs. The origin of this receptor is a man aged 40-50 years with Graves disease. Donor details come from another sample of the same person, matched by shared clones. The CDR3 has the sequence CASSPGGSRDEQYF. The sequence in DNA is TGTGCCAGCAGTCCCGGGGGCAGTCGGGACGAGCAGTACTTC.